This TCR beta chain was profiled in a study of blood T cell repertoires in COVID-19. Germline CDR1 reads MNHNY; CDR2 reads SVGAGI (reference sequence). Unmatched junction bases numbered 10, after V lost 2 bases and J lost 7 bases. This CDR3 is 16 amino acids long. Data came from immunoSEQ multiplex PCR; TCRdb stores just in-frame clones and leaves some out. The sample includes over 250,000 clones, about 89% of them seen just once. Across under 25 US areas, participants ranged in age from about 18 to 90 years. Recovered status applied to Cohort 3 donors who had two consecutive negative PCRs. It also applied to those with clearance or with symptom resolution.

Sequencing was performed on PBMCs or T cells enriched from blood (not recorded which). The V gene is TRBV6-6, the J gene TRBJ2-2; 7 bases map to TRBD1. The TCR sequence derives from a woman between 18 and 29 years old who had recovered from COVID-19. Here the CDR3 DNA reads TGTGCCAGCAGTTACCTGGGACAGCCCCCCAACGGGGAGCTGTTTTTT. Residues: CASSYLGQPPNGELFF.